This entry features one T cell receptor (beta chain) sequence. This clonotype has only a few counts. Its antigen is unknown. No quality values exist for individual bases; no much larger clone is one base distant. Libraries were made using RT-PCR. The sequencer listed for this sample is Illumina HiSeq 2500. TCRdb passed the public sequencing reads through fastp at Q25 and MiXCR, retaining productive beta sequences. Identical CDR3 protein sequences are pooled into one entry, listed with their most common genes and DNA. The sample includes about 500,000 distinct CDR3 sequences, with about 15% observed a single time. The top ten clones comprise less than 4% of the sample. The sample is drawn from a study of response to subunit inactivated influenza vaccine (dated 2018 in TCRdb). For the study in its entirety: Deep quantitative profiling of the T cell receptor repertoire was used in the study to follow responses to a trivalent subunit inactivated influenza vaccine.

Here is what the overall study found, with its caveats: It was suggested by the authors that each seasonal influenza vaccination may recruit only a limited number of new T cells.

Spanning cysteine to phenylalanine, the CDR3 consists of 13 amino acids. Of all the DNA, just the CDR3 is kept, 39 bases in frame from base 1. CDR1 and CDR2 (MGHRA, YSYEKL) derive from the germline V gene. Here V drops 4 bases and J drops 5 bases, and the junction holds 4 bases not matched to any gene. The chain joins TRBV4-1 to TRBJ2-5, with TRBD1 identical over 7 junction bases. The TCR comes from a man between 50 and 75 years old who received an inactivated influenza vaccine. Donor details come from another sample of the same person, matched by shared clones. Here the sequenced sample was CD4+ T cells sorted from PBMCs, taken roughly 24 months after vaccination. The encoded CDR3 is CASSPGGVETQYF. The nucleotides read TGCGCCAGCAGCCCAGGGGGAGTTGAGACCCAGTACTTC.